One sample yielded the 22 T cell receptor beta chains listed below, sequenced in a study of glioma-infiltrating T cells. The iRepertoire nested amplicon-rescue multiplex PCR amplified TCR alpha and beta CDR3s from RNA. TCRdb recomputed calls from the multiplex PCR reads with MiXCR, one row per CDR3 protein. The sample consists of about 130,000 distinct CDR3 sequences, more than 20% of them appearing once. Input material: glioma tissue, nonneoplastic brain tissue, or PBMCs (not recorded which). Receptor source: a human donor with low-grade glioma or glioblastoma, undergoing nonglioma brain surgery, or in good health (not recorded which).

Ten or more counts support this clonotype. CDR3 DNA sequence: TGCGCCAGCAGCTTGGTTGCCCTAGCGGGGGCATCCTTACACAATGAGCAGTTCTTC. It is translated as CASSLVALAGASLHNEQFF. The genes are TRBV5-1 and TRBJ2-1; 10 nucleotides align to TRBD2. The V gene end was trimmed by 0 bases and the J gene end by 5 bases; junction bases not matched to a gene: 14. The CDR3 consists of 19 residues. Looked up from germline, CDR1 is SGHRS and CDR2 is YFSETQ.

In this sample, this clonotype turned up many times. J is TRBJ1-1 and V is TRBV20-1, with 7 bases that match TRBD1. CDR1 DFQATT and CDR2 SNEGSKA come from the germline V gene (reference sequence). This CDR3 has 12 residues. The J segment lost 1 base and the V segment lost 8 bases, leaving 4 bases of the junction unmatched. The CDR3 sequence: CSPGGQNTEAFF. CDR3 sequence (DNA): TGCAGTCCAGGGGGACAGAACACTGAAGCTTTCTTT.

The V call is TRBV7-9, the J call TRBJ2-3; either TRBD1 or TRBD2 may fit D (5 bases each). V lost 7 bases and J lost 1, with 18 bases in between. The CDR3 sequence is 16 residues long. Germline V gene lookup returns CDR1 SEHNR and CDR2 FQNEAQ (reference sequence). Here the CDR3 reads CASIDLGDYGTDTQYF. Written as DNA, the CDR3 is TGTGCCAGCATCGACTTGGGGGATTACGGCACAGATACGCAGTATTTT.

This clonotype was detected many times. The rearrangement uses TRBV27 and TRBJ2-3; D gene unclear. This CDR3 is built from 16 residues. The germline V gene encodes CDR1 MNHEY and CDR2 SMNVEV (reference sequence). Between the trimmed V and J ends, which lost 6 bases and 3 bases, there was a span of 19 bases. CDR3 in amino acids: CASSSPSTPRTDTQYF. CDR3 in DNA: TGTGCCAGCAGCTCCCCCTCGACACCCAGGACAGATACGCAGTATTTT.

As to this clonotype: A read error may produce the germline difference seen at one junction end. The J gene is TRBJ1-4, the V gene TRBV3-1; TRBD1 matches at 7 bases. CDR3 length equals 13 residues. Germline V gene data show CDR1 as LGHDT and CDR2 as YNNKEL (reference sequence). The CDR3 sequence: CASRRQGGEKLLF. The CDR3 nucleotides are TGTGCCAGCAGACGACAGGGAGGAGAAAAACTGCTTTTT.

The sample holds a few counts of this clonotype. V gene TRBV9 combines with J gene TRBJ2-5; tentative D call: TRBD1 (6 bases). The germline CDR1 and CDR2 sequences are SGDLS and YYNGEE. V lost 4 bases and J 5 bases, leaving 18 bases between the germline ends. This CDR3 contains 15 residues. The CDR3 DNA reads as TGTGCCAGCAGCAGCCATCAGGGGTTAGCCGAGACCCAGTACTTC. It encodes CASSSHQGLAETQYF. Looking up the rest from reference TRBV9 and TRBJ2-5 gives the full variable domain: DSGVTQTPKHLITATGQRVTLRCSPRSGDLSVYWYQQSLDQGLQFLIQYYNGEERAKGNILERFSAQQFPDLHSELNLSSLELGDSALYFCASSSHQGLAETQYFGPGTRLLVL.

There are a few counts of this clonotype. CDR3 sequence: CASSLGRGMTEAFF. For the CDR3, the DNA is TGTGCCAGCAGCTTAGGGAGGGGGATGACTGAAGCTTTCTTT. The chain is built from TRBV7-6 and TRBJ1-1; TRBD1 might be the D (6 bases). V lost 1 base and J 5 bases, leaving 11 bases between the germline ends. Germline lookup yields CDR1 SGHVS and CDR2 FNYEAQ. The CDR3 is made up of 14 amino acids.

The chain joins TRBV24-1 to TRBJ2-3; either TRBD1 or TRBD2 may fit D (5 bases each). The germline V and J ends were trimmed by 1 base and 0 bases, with 19 bases remaining between them. Germline V lookup: CDR1 KGHDR, CDR2 SFDVKD. The CDR3 consists of 19 residues. The CDR3 DNA follows: TGTGCCACCAGTGATTTTGAGGGGTCCCCCTTGCCTAGCACAGATACGCAGTATTTT. This encodes CATSDFEGSPLPSTDTQYF.

This clonotype was seen more than once but under ten times. V gene TRBV7-6 combines with J gene TRBJ1-1; D might be TRBD1 (6 bases). The CDR3 length is 14 residues. V was pared by 2 bases and J by 3 bases, with 10 bases between. Germline V lookup: CDR1 SGHVS, CDR2 FNYEAQ. Here the CDR3 DNA reads TGTGCCAGCAGCTTAACGGGGGCCGACACTGAAGCTTTCTTT. Translating it yields CASSLTGADTEAFF.

This clonotype was seen more than once but under ten times. CDR3 residues: CAISESSGGQRTYEQYV. The CDR3 DNA reads TGTGCCATCAGTGAGTCGTCGGGGGGACAGCGAACCTACGAGCAGTACGTC. J is TRBJ2-7 and V is TRBV10-3, with D perhaps being TRBD1 or TRBD2 (7 bases each). Germline-derived CDR1 and CDR2 are ENHRY and SYGVKD. The CDR3 length is 17 residues. Trimming cost V 0 bases and J 2 bases, with 17 bases left between them.

The chain is built from TRBV20-1 and TRBJ2-1; 8 nucleotides line up with TRBD2. The germline V gene encodes CDR1 DFQATT and CDR2 SNEGSKA (reference sequence). The CDR3 loop spans 13 amino acids. The V segment lost 7 bases and the J segment 4 bases; nucleotides outside the gene matches: 6. The CDR3 region has the DNA TGCAGTGTAGCGGGAATGGGATACAATGAGCAGTTCTTC. This encodes CSVAGMGYNEQFF.

The chain carries TRBV6-2 or TRBV6-3 and TRBJ1-5; either TRBD1 or TRBD2 may fit D (6 bases each). TRBJ2-3 matches the DNA end more closely, so the J call is doubtful. Germline V gene sequence: CDR1 MNHEY, CDR2 SVGEGT. The CDR3 is 19 residues long. The CDR3 region has the DNA TGTGCCAGCAGGGAAAGGGGGGACTGGGGACATTATAGCAATCAGCCCCAGTATTTT. Translation gives CASRERGDWGHYSNQPQYF.

The V and J genes are TRBV24-1 and TRBJ2-2, with 12 bases lining up with TRBD1. V dropped 9 bases and J dropped 6; count of bases not matched to a gene: 4. The length of the CDR3 is 14 residues. Germline CDR1 KGHDR, CDR2 SFDVKD. The CDR3 loop reads CATRGQGAAGELFF. As DNA, the CDR3 is TGTGCCACCCGGGGACAGGGGGCAGCCGGGGAGCTGTTTTTT.

As regards this clonotype: This sequence may be a read error, since a much larger clone differs from it by one base. The V and J genes are TRBV6-1 and TRBJ1-5, with D perhaps TRBD1 (5 bases). This CDR3 is built from 14 residues. Germline lookup yields CDR1 MNHNS and CDR2 SASEGT. Here the CDR3 reads CPSRGAGFDQPQHF. The CDR3 nucleotides read TGTCCCAGCAGAGGGGCAGGATTTGATCAGCCCCAGCATTTT.

The chain uses TRBV5-1 and TRBJ2-7; 8 bases agree with TRBD1. This CDR3 contains 15 residues. Germline CDR1 is SGHRS and CDR2 is YFSETQ. J gave up 3 bases and V 3 bases, and 8 bases lay outside the gene matches. DNA of the CDR3: TGCGCCAGCAGCTCGGACAGGGTAAAGGACTACGAGCAGTACGTC. Encoded protein: CASSSDRVKDYEQYV.

This clonotype came up a few times. The CDR3 is CATSDFRTSGGARNEQFF. Here the CDR3 DNA reads TGTGCCACCAGTGATTTTAGGACTAGCGGGGGGGCCAGGAATGAGCAGTTCTTC. The chain has TRBV24-1 and TRBJ2-1; 15 positions agree with TRBD2. CDR1 KGHDR and CDR2 SFDVKD come from the germline V gene. Trimming cost V 1 base and J 7 bases; bases outside gene matches: 7. The CDR3 runs to 18 residues.

To note about this clonotype: One end of the junction fails to match germline, which may point to a read error. This chain uses TRBV28 with TRBJ1-4; D gene ambiguous. This CDR3 comprises 11 residues. Germline V gene sequence: CDR1 MDHEN, CDR2 SYDVKM. CDR3: CASSTAYWTLF. DNA of the CDR3: TGTGCCAGCAGTACGGCCTACTGGACCCTTTTT.

Concerning this clonotype itself: One junction end does not reproduce the germline sequence, and a read error may be involved. The rearrangement uses TRBV6-1 and TRBJ2-2; D tentatively fits TRBD1 or TRBD2 (5 bases each). Germline V gives CDR1 MNHNS, CDR2 SASEGT. CDR3 length: 16 amino acids. DNA of the CDR3: TGTGCCAGCAGCCTTGGGGAAGGGGCGAACACCGGGGAGCTGGTTTTT. Its translation: CASSLGEGANTGELVF.

This clonotype has only a few counts. The rearrangement joins TRBV12-3 or TRBV12-4 to TRBJ2-1; D may be TRBD2 (5 bases). The germline V and J ends were trimmed by 6 bases and 0 bases, with 12 bases remaining between them. CDR3 length: 15 amino acids. CDR3 coding DNA: TGTGCCAGCAGGGGAGACTTTTACTCCTACAATGAGCAGTTCTTC. Translation gives CASRGDFYSYNEQFF.

This clonotype has a count of ten or more. This chain joins TRBV7-9 and TRBJ1-3; no definite D call. CDR3 size: 12 residues. Trimming cost V 6 bases and J 1 base, with 4 bases left between them. The germline V gene has CDR1 SEHNR and CDR2 FQNEAQ (reference sequence). This chain's CDR3 is CASSPSGNTIYF. CDR3 in DNA: TGTGCCAGCAGTCCTTCTGGAAACACCATATATTTT. Drawing the rest from reference TRBV7-9 and TRBJ1-3, the complete variable domain is DTGVSQNPRHKITKRGQNVTFRCDPISEHNRLYWYRQTLGQGPEFLTYFQNEAQLEKSRLLSDRFSAERPKGSFSTLEIQRTEQGDSAMYLCASSPSGNTIYFGEGSWLTVV.

A remark on this clonotype: This may arise from a read error, as a much more abundant clone is one base away. The rearrangement uses TRBV27 and TRBJ2-1, with 7 bases aligning to TRBD2. The germline V gene encodes CDR1 MNHEY and CDR2 SMNVEV (reference sequence). The CDR3 runs 14 residues. DNA for the CDR3: TGTGCCAGCAGTTTTATCGGGGGGAGGGATGAGCAGTCCTTC. Protein: CASSFIGGRDEQSF.

Many counts were recorded for this clonotype. The chain uses TRBV6-1 and TRBJ2-3; possible D gene TRBD1, 5 bases. Trimming took off 6 bases at V and 4 bases at J, with 14 bases between the two ends. The CDR3 is made up of 14 amino acids. Per the germline V gene, CDR1 is MNHNS and CDR2 is SASEGT. In DNA form, the CDR3 reads TGTGCCAGCAGGCCAGGGTTCCAGTCAGATACGCAGTATTTT. Protein product: CASRPGFQSDTQYF.